Below, one T cell receptor beta chain is given with its context. Its antigen is not identified. TCRdb analysed the RT-PCR reads with MiXCR anew, one entry per CDR3 protein. The sample gives more than 600,000 distinct CDR3 sequences, under 20% of which show up once; roughly 11% is in the top ten. This entry belongs to a study of response to subunit inactivated influenza vaccine. Study-wide findings and caveats: The authors suggested that few new T cells are recruited per seasonal influenza vaccination.

The clonotype was recovered from a man in his fifties or sixties who received an inactivated influenza vaccine. The material was PBMCs from blood, obtained 4 to 6 days after vaccination.

The CDR3 nucleotides are TGCAGTGCTAGAGATGGGTCGTGGGTGACCCAGTACTTC. Amino acids: CSARDGSWVTQYF. The V and J genes are TRBV20-1 and TRBJ2-5; D uncertain. V was pared by 0 bases and J by 7 bases, with 12 bases between. There are 13 residues in the CDR3. CDR1 is DFQATT, CDR2 SNEGSKA, per germline (reference sequence).